The 12 T cell receptor beta chains in this list originate from one sample, sequenced in a study of CD8 T cells in Susac syndrome. RNA totalling about 0.45 to 1 ug underwent reverse transcription with random hexamers. TCRdb independently ran MiXCR on the immunoSEQ multiplex PCR reads; one entry per CDR3 protein. This sample carries under 200,000 distinct CDR3 sequences, 95% of them seen once, and the ten largest clones take about 0.16%. Source material: CD8+ T cells from PBMCs. Every receptor here comes from a human donor with multiple sclerosis.

The CDR3 sequence: CATRKTSGGYNEQFF. In DNA form, the CDR3 reads TGTGCCACCAGGAAGACTAGCGGGGGGTACAATGAGCAGTTCTTC. This rearrangement joins TRBV15 to TRBJ2-1, with TRBD2 matching 13 bases. V shed 6 bases and J 4 bases; nucleotides not matched to a gene: 3. Per germline, CDR1 LNHNV and CDR2 YYDKDF (reference sequence). This CDR3 region has 15 residues.

The chain is built from TRBV12-5 and TRBJ1-2; D uncertain. This CDR3 region has 15 residues. V lost 3 bases and J 4 bases, leaving 15 bases between the germline ends. Germline V CDR1 and CDR2: LGHNT, FRNRAP. CDR3 DNA sequence: TGTGCTAGTGGTTTACACAGCCGCCATTTCTATGGCTACACCTTC. Translated: CASGLHSRHFYGYTF.

The DNA of the CDR3 is TGTGCCAGCAGCCAAGCGTCTCTCAATGAGCAGTTCTTC. Translating gives CASSQASLNEQFF. The rearrangement links TRBV14 to TRBJ2-1; D remains unclear. This CDR3 is built from 13 residues. Germline V lookup: CDR1 SGHDN, CDR2 FVKESK. Trimming removed 1 base at V and 6 bases at J, with 7 bases between. Combining the CDR3 with reference TRBV14 and TRBJ2-1 gives the whole variable domain EAGVTQFPSHSVIEKGQTVTLRCDPISGHDNLYWYRRVMGKEIKFLLHFVKESKQDESGMPNNRFLAERTGGTYSTLKVQPAELEDSGVYFCASSQASLNEQFFGPGTRLTVL.

The gene calls are TRBV28 and TRBJ1-3, with D tentatively TRBD1 (5 bases). From germline, CDR1 is MDHEN and CDR2 SYDVKM. V was clipped by 3 bases and J by 0 bases, with 21 bases between them. The CDR3 sequence is 19 residues long. The CDR3 sequence: CASSFGTPPAGNSGNTIYF. The DNA of the CDR3 is TGTGCCAGCAGTTTCGGGACTCCCCCGGCTGGCAACTCTGGAAACACCATATATTTT.

The genes are TRBV9 and TRBJ2-1, with D possibly TRBD1 on 6 matching bases. This CDR3 has 15 residues. Germline CDR1 and CDR2: SGDLS and YYNGEE. V was trimmed by 3 bases and J by 0 bases, leaving 10 bases between them. CDR3 nucleotide sequence: TGTGCCAGCAGCGCTGGGGGCAGCTCCTACAATGAGCAGTTCTTC. Its protein is CASSAGGSSYNEQFF.

This clonotype is a singleton in its sample. As DNA, the CDR3 is TGTGCCAGCAGCCAAGATAGGCGGATGACGGAACCCAGCTATGGCTACACCTTC. It translates to CASSQDRRMTEPSYGYTF. This rearrangement joins TRBV3-1 to TRBJ1-2, with D unclear. This CDR3 region has 18 residues. Germline CDR1 is LGHDT and CDR2 is YNNKEL (reference sequence). V shed 0 bases and J shed 4 bases, with 21 bases lying between them.

The V and J genes are TRBV9 and TRBJ2-3; weak D call: TRBD2 (6 bases). Looked up from germline, CDR1 is SGDLS and CDR2 is YYNGEE. Trimming stripped 0 bases from V and 5 bases from J, with 13 bases between. This CDR3 comprises 15 residues. CDR3 residues: CASSVEGGRIDTQYF. CDR3 nucleotide sequence: TGTGCCAGCAGCGTAGAGGGTGGGAGGATAGATACGCAGTATTTT.

The chain uses TRBV7-9 and TRBJ2-7, with D possibly called TRBD1 or TRBD2 (5 bases each). The ends were cut back, 6 bases at V and 0 bases at J, with 15 bases in the middle. The CDR3 consists of 15 residues. Germline CDR1 SEHNR, CDR2 FQNEAQ (reference sequence). CDR3 DNA: TGTGCCAGCAGTCGAGTCCGGGACGTCTCCTACGAGCAGTACTTC. Protein sequence: CASSRVRDVSYEQYF.

V and J are TRBV28 and TRBJ1-5, with D hard to call. Trimming left V 3 bases short and J 5 bases short, with 2 bases between. From germline, CDR1 is MDHEN and CDR2 SYDVKM. This CDR3 has 11 residues. The CDR3, as DNA: TGTGCCAGCAGTTTTGATCAGCCCCAGCATTTT. Its protein product is CASSFDQPQHF.

Comments on this clonotype: Its ends do not fully match the called genes, so a read error is possible. J is TRBJ2-7 and V is TRBV3-1, with unresolved D. This CDR3 has 15 residues. Germline CDR1 and CDR2: LGHDT and YNNKEL (reference sequence). This CDR3 reads CASSQDLSPSFEQYF. In nucleotides, the CDR3 is TGTGCCAGCAGCCAAGACCTTAGTCCCTCCTTCGAGCAGTACTTC.

V is TRBV20-1 and J is TRBJ2-7; TRBD1 agrees at 7 bases. The CDR3 is 15 residues long. The V gene end was trimmed by 1 base and the J gene end by 2 bases; junction bases not matched to a gene: 8. Per the germline V gene, CDR1 is DFQATT and CDR2 is SNEGSKA (reference sequence). CDR3 bases: TGCAGTGCTAGAGCGGACACTGGACAGGCCTACGAGCAGTACTTC. Translation gives CSARADTGQAYEQYF.

V gene TRBV28 combines with J gene TRBJ1-2, with D maybe TRBD1 (5 bases). Per the germline V gene, CDR1 is MDHEN and CDR2 is SYDVKM. V shed 2 bases and J shed 7 bases, with 8 bases lying between them. The CDR3 runs 12 residues. In DNA, the CDR3 is TGTGCCAGCAGTTTAGGGGCAGCTGGCTACACCTTC. Translated: CASSLGAAGYTF.